The clone carrying this T cell receptor beta chain was recorded a few times. Its antigen remains unknown. The study ran its PCR with 60 Vbeta and 13 Jbeta primers. Original processing notes: Later work found 65 million to 85 million unique TCR beta chains, with about 10 million shared. Assay: immunoSEQ multiplex PCR; the TCRdb copy retains only in-frame clones and omits some. D and trimming were read from the DNA, whereas the V and J calls and clone size are those reported in that table. Of approximately 110,000 clones in the sample, 70% to 80% are singletons; the top ten hold about 5.2%. CDR3 length: 14 residues. Germline CDR1 SGHTA, CDR2 FQGNSA. Trimming took off 4 bases at V and 6 bases at J, with 15 bases between the two ends. These data originate in a study of cytomegalovirus exposure and HLA in healthy donors. On the study more broadly: A preliminary data release comprised about 85 million unique TCRs obtained from HLA-typed donors. Study findings and constraints: Across all donors, roughly uniform sequencing depth was an assumption of the presence/absence analyses. There was a cluster of highly shared sequence variants that was likely a sequencing artifact.

Sequenced sample: PBMCs. V usage is TRBV7-2 and J usage is TRBJ1-2; D not certain. The origin of this receptor is a female donor in good health and CMV-seropositive. The DNA for the CDR3 is TGTGCCAGCAGCTCACCTTCGGAGGTGCATGGCTACACCTTC. Translated: CASSSPSEVHGYTF.